A selection of T cell receptor beta chains follows, all from one sample in a study of graft-versus-host responses after intestinal transplantation. Assay: immunoSEQ multiplex PCR; the TCRdb copy retains only in-frame clones and omits some. The data show 24,000 or so clones, with approximately 87% seen just once and roughly 1.1% held by the top ten. The starting material was PBMCs, obtained around 29 days after intestinal transplant. These TCRs come from a human patient who received an intestinal transplant, so some T cells may come from the graft donor. CDR3s include the opening cysteine and the closing phenylalanine or tryptophan. A D gene is named only where the DNA matches it firmly. The listing skips clone size in some rows; elsewhere it reads once, few, many or a size class.

.	TRBD2	TRBV5-4	11	TRBJ2-1	TGTGCCAGCACCGGACGGGGGGGGCAGTTCTTC	CASTGRGGQFF
.	.	TRBV6-1	14	TRBJ2-7	TGTGCCAGCACTGATCCGGGACACCCCTACGAGCAGTACTTC	CASTDPGHPYEQYF
.	TRBD2	TRBV5-1	17	TRBJ2-7	TGCGCCAGCAGTTTGATGGGACTAGCGGGAGTGGGCTACGAGCAGTACTTC	CASSLMGLAGVGYEQYF
.	.	TRBV2	13	TRBJ2-2	TGTGCCAGCAGTGACGAGGGCACCGGGGAGCTGTTTTTT	CASSDEGTGELFF
.	.	TRBV11-2	14	TRBJ1-5	TGTGCCAGCAGCCCAGGACAGTTTATGGAGCCCCAGCATTTT	CASSPGQFMEPQHF
.	.	TRBV19	15	TRBJ2-5	TGTGCCAGTAGTGCCAGGGTAGGAGAGCAAGAGACCCAGTACTTC	CASSARVGEQETQYF
.	.	TRBV29-1	13	TRBJ1-2	TGCAGCGTTGGGGGACGGATTAACTATGGCTACACCTTC	CSVGGRINYGYTF
.	TRBD2	TRBV5-1	16	TRBJ2-1	TGCGCCAGCAGCTCTCGCACCGGGACTAGTTTTAATGAGCAGTTCTTC	CASSSRTGTSFNEQFF
.	TRBD2	TRBV29-1	12	TRBJ2-1	TGCAGCGTTGGCCGGGAGGGCAATGAGCAGTTCTTC	CSVGREGNEQFF
.	TRBD2	TRBV6-5	15	TRBJ2-5	TGTGCCAGCAGCGCGAGCGGGAGTGTCCAAGAGACCCAGTACTTC	CASSASGSVQETQYF
.	.	TRBV5-4	14	TRBJ2-1	TGTGCCAGCAGCTTGGGGACAGTCTACAATGAGCAGTTCTTC	CASSLGTVYNEQFF
.	.	TRBV28	13	TRBJ1-2	TGTGCCAGCAGTTCCCCCGGGGGCTATGGCTACACCTTC	CASSSPGGYGYTF
.	.	TRBV19	16	TRBJ2-5	TGTGCCAGTAGCGGGCAGGAGGGGTGGACTGAAGAGACCCAGTACTTC	CASSGQEGWTEETQYF
few	.	TRBV5-4	15	TRBJ2-5	TGTGCCAGCAGCTTGGTAGCGAGGGGGGAAGAGACCCAGTACTTC	CASSLVARGEETQYF
.	TRBD1	TRBV28	14	TRBJ1-1	TGTGCCAGCAGTTTGAGGGGGCGGGGCACTGAAGCTTTCTTT	CASSLRGRGTEAFF
.	TRBD1	TRBV6-5	14	TRBJ1-1	TGTGCCAGCAGTGTAGACAGGGAGAACACTGAAGCTTTCTTT	CASSVDRENTEAFF
.	TRBD2	TRBV28	17	TRBJ2-7	TGTGCCAGCAGTTTATTGGGGGTGGAGCTAGCGGACTACGAGCAGTACTTC	CASSLLGVELADYEQYF
.	TRBD1	TRBV5-1	15	TRBJ1-2	TGCGCCAGCAGCTCTGACTCCGGGACAGGGTATGGCTACACCTTC	CASSSDSGTGYGYTF
.	.	TRBV1	13	TRBJ1-2	TGCACCAGCAGCCAAGATCAAGGAGGAGGCTACACCTTC	CTSSQDQGGGYTF